This TCR beta chain was recovered during a study of tumor-infiltrating lymphocytes in oesophageal squamous cell carcinoma. TCRdb re-called the PCR reads through MiXCR, storing one row per CDR3 protein. The sample includes about 3,400 distinct CDR3 sequences, around 17% of them seen just once. This clonotype was counted many times. CDR3 size: 14 residues. CDR1 and CDR2 (germline): SNHLY, FYNNEI. Trimming cost V 4 bases and J 0 bases, with 9 bases left between them. The chain couples TRBV2 to TRBJ1-1; unclear D gene. Source material: esophageal tumor tissue. The origin of this receptor is a male donor with esophageal squamous cell carcinoma. CDR3 nucleotides: TGTGCCAGCAGTGCCCTAACAGTGAACACTGAAGCTTTCTTT. This translates into CASSALTVNTEAFF.